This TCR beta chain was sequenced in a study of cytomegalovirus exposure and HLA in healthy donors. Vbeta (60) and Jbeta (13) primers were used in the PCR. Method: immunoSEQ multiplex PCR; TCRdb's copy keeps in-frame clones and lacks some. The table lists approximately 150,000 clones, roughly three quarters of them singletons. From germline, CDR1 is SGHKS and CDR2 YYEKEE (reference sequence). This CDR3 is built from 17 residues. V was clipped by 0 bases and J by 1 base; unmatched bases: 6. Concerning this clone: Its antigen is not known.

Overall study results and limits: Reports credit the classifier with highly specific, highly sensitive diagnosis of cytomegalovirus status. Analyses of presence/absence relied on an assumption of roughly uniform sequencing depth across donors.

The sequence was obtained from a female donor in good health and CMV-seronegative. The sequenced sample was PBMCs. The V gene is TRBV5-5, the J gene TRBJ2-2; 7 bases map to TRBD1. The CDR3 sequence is CASSLVPGQRNTGELFF. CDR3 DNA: TGTGCCAGCAGCTTGGTGCCGGGACAGAGGAACACCGGGGAGCTGTTTTTT.